This T cell receptor beta chain was sequenced during a study of cytomegalovirus exposure and HLA in healthy donors. Study results and limitations: Certain indistinguishable V segments, among them TRBV6-2 and TRBV6-3, were excluded.

Turning to this clone: Its specificity is unknown.

PCR was performed using 60 Vbeta and 13 Jbeta primers. Sequenced by immunoSEQ multiplex PCR; TCRdb stores in-frame clones only, minus some. There are about 140,000 clones in the sample; roughly 82% occur only once, and 3% to 3.5% lies in the top ten. This CDR3 has 12 amino acids. The germline V and J ends were trimmed by 4 bases and 1 base, with 5 bases remaining between them. Germline V gene lookup returns CDR1 MGHRA and CDR2 YSYEKL. The source of this sequence is a man aged 18 to 30 in good health and CMV-seropositive. The chain combines TRBV4-1 with TRBJ2-7; D gene unclear. Sequenced: PBMCs. CDR3 in DNA: TGCGCCAGCAGCCTAACTTCCTACGAGCAGTACTTC. Its protein product is CASSLTSYEQYF.